The rows below give T cell receptor beta chains drawn from one sample of a study of CD8 T cells in Susac syndrome. TCRdb re-derived calls from the immunoSEQ multiplex PCR reads in MiXCR, one entry per CDR3 protein. The sample holds under 85,000 distinct CDR3 sequences; around 94% are singletons and the top ten take 0.85% to 1%. The sequenced material came from CD8+ T cells from PBMCs. The receptors originated from a human donor with Susac syndrome. CDR3s include the opening cysteine and the closing phenylalanine or tryptophan. D genes are given only for firm matches. Some rows mark clone size as missing; the rest say once, few, many or name a class of expanded clone.

D gene,J gene,clone size,V gene,CDR3 DNA,CDR3 protein
.,TRBJ2-7,.,TRBV15,TGTGCCACCAGCAGAGATACCCACGAGCAGTACTTC,CATSRDTHEQYF
TRBD1,TRBJ1-4,.,TRBV29-1,TGCAGCGTTGAAGGACAGGGCGGTGAAAAACTGTTTTTT,CSVEGQGGEKLFF
TRBD2,TRBJ2-1,.,TRBV9,TGTGCCAGCAGCGCGGGACTAGCGGCTTACAATGAGCAGTTCTTC,CASSAGLAAYNEQFF
.,TRBJ2-5,.,TRBV4-2,TGTGCCAGCAGCGGACGAATTTCGGGACCCCAAGAGACCCAGTACTTC,CASSGRISGPQETQYF
.,TRBJ2-1,.,TRBV5-1,TGCGCCAGCTTCGAAACTAACTCCTACAATGAGCAGTTCTTC,CASFETNSYNEQFF
TRBD2,TRBJ2-1,.,TRBV7-8,TGTGCCAGCAGGCTTAGCGGGGGCTACAATGAGCAGTTCTTC,CASRLSGGYNEQFF
.,TRBJ2-2,.,TRBV24-1,TGTGCCACCAGTGGTACAGGGTACACCGGGGAGCTGTTTTTT,CATSGTGYTGELFF
.,TRBJ1-2,.,TRBV7-9,TGTGCCAGCAGCCACCATTCAATCTATGGCTACACCTTC,CASSHHSIYGYTF
.,TRBJ1-2,.,TRBV12-3/TRBV12-4,TGTGCCAGCAGTTTATCCGTGACCGGGACAACCTATGGCTACACCTTC,CASSLSVTGTTYGYTF
TRBD2,TRBJ2-7,.,TRBV7-9,TGTGCCAGCAGCTCCCAACTAGCGGGAGAGTTCTACGAGCAGTACTTC,CASSSQLAGEFYEQYF
TRBD1,TRBJ2-1,.,TRBV6-1,TGTGCCAGCAGTTCGACAGGGGGGTACAATGAGCAGTTCTTC,CASSSTGGYNEQFF
.,TRBJ2-5,.,TRBV12-5,TGTGCTAGTGGTTTGCCAACGTACCAAGAGACCCAGTACTTC,CASGLPTYQETQYF
.,TRBJ2-5,.,TRBV25-1,TGTGCCAGCAGTGAATCGAGATACCAAGAGACCCAGTACTTC,CASSESRYQETQYF
TRBD2,TRBJ2-1,.,TRBV27,TGTGCCACCTCACTAGCGGGACTTTCCAATGAGCAGTTCTTC,CATSLAGLSNEQFF
TRBD1,TRBJ1-2,.,TRBV4-1,TGCGCCAGCAGCCCGGACAGGGCGGGGTATGGCTACACCTTC,CASSPDRAGYGYTF
TRBD1,TRBJ2-1,.,TRBV4-2,TGTGCCAGCAGCCCGACAGGGACGACTACAGATGAGCAGTTCTTC,CASSPTGTTTDEQFF
.,TRBJ2-7,.,TRBV7-2,TGTGCCTCCGGGGACTTGAGCTCCTACGAGCAGTACTTC,CASGDLSSYEQYF
.,TRBJ2-1,once,TRBV20-1,TGCAGTGCTAGAGATGATTGGGCTACCTACTACAATGAGCAGTTCTTC,CSARDDWATYYNEQFF
TRBD1,TRBJ2-1,.,TRBV5-1,TGCGCCAGCAGCGGCTCGAGGGACAGGGACTACAATGAGCAGTTCTTC,CASSGSRDRDYNEQFF
TRBD2,TRBJ2-1,.,TRBV3-1,TGTGCCAGCAGCCTACTCCTTAGCGGGGGCCACAATGAGCAGTTCTTC,CASSLLLSGGHNEQFF
TRBD2,TRBJ2-5,.,TRBV28,TGTGCCAGCAGCTCCTGGACTAGCGGGCAAGAGACCCAGTACTTC,CASSSWTSGQETQYF
TRBD2,TRBJ2-5,.,TRBV15,TGTGCCACCAGCATGGGGACTAGCGGGGAAGGGGAGACCCAGTACTTC,CATSMGTSGEGETQYF
.,TRBJ1-3,.,TRBV20-1,TGCAGTGCTAGCCGCAAGAACTCTGGAAACACCATATATTTT,CSASRKNSGNTIYF
.,TRBJ2-7,.,TRBV3-1,TGTGCCAGCAGCCCTCAGACCTCCTACGAGCAGTACTTC,CASSPQTSYEQYF
.,TRBJ2-5,.,TRBV7-6,TGTGCCAGCAGCTTAGTTTCAGAAGAACAAGAGACCCAGTACTTC,CASSLVSEEQETQYF
.,TRBJ2-5,.,TRBV15,TGTGCCACCAGCAGTCCTACCGGGATTGGAGAGACCCAGTACTTC,CATSSPTGIGETQYF
TRBD2,TRBJ2-3,.,TRBV6-5,TGTGCCAGCAGTTACCTAGCAGAAGCGGGAGGCACAGATACGCAGTATTTT,CASSYLAEAGGTDTQYF
.,TRBJ2-7,.,TRBV19,TGTGCCAGTAGTCGCGCAGGGTTCTCCTACGAGCAGTACTTC,CASSRAGFSYEQYF
.,TRBJ1-5,.,TRBV7-9,TGTGCCAGCAGGGAGGGGCTCAATCAGCCCCAGCATTTT,CASREGLNQPQHF
.,TRBJ2-2,.,TRBV3-1,TGTGCCAGCAGCCAAGATGGTCTCGGGGAGCTGTTTTTT,CASSQDGLGELFF
.,TRBJ2-7,.,TRBV9,TGTGCCAGCAGCGCTGGCGTATCCTCCTACGAGCAGTACTTC,CASSAGVSSYEQYF
.,TRBJ2-1,.,TRBV7-2,TGTGCCAGCAGTCCGGAACGGCCTGGGGTTACCTATGACAATGAGCAGTTCTTC,CASSPERPGVTYDNEQFF
.,TRBJ2-1,.,TRBV6-5,TGTGCCAGCAGTAGCCATCCGGGGGAGCAGTTCTTC,CASSSHPGEQFF
TRBD1,TRBJ2-7,.,TRBV19,TGTGCCAGTAGTTACACAGGGGGCGCAGGCTACGAGCAGTACTTC,CASSYTGGAGYEQYF
.,TRBJ1-4,.,TRBV7-9,TGTGCCAGCAGCTTACCGATCGATGAAAAACTGTTTTTT,CASSLPIDEKLFF
.,TRBJ1-2,.,TRBV4-3,TGCGCCAGCAGCCAAGGTTCTTCTGGCTACACCTTC,CASSQGSSGYTF
.,TRBJ1-1,.,TRBV5-6,TGTGCCAGCAGCTTGGAGACTGAAGCTTTCTTT,CASSLETEAFF
.,TRBJ2-5,.,TRBV27,TGTGCCAGCAGTTTATCGATCGGTATTCAAGAGACCCAGTACTTC,CASSLSIGIQETQYF
.,TRBJ2-3,.,TRBV30,TGTGCCTGGATGAGGACACACTCCACAGATACGCAGTATTTT,CAWMRTHSTDTQYF
.,TRBJ2-5,.,TRBV28,TGTGCCAGCAGTTTAGTGGCAGAGAGAGAGACCCAGCACTTC,CASSLVAERETQHF
.,TRBJ2-3,.,TRBV7-2,TGTGCCAGCAGCTACGAGCAGGGGCTGACAGATACGCAGTATTTT,CASSYEQGLTDTQYF
.,TRBJ1-1,.,TRBV3-1,TGTGCCAGCAGCCAAGATTGGGGGGCCACTGAAGCTTTCTTT,CASSQDWGATEAFF
.,TRBJ1-1,.,TRBV4-3,TGCGCCAGCAGCCAAGATCGAGGGCACCGTTATGAAGCTTTCTTT,CASSQDRGHRYEAFF
TRBD2,TRBJ2-1,.,TRBV7-8,TGTGCCAGCAGCTTAGCACTAGCGGAACAGTACAATGAGCAGTTCTTC,CASSLALAEQYNEQFF
.,TRBJ2-7,.,TRBV7-9,TGTGCCATCCTGATCCAGGACAATCCTCACGAGCAGTACTTC,CAILIQDNPHEQYF
.,TRBJ1-5,.,TRBV10-3,TGTGCCGTCAGGGAGGGCAATCAGCCCCAGCATTTT,CAVREGNQPQHF
.,TRBJ2-5,.,TRBV9,TGTGCCAGCAGCGTAGGGGGTCCAGAGACCCAGTACTTC,CASSVGGPETQYF
TRBD1,TRBJ1-6,.,TRBV19,TGTGCCAGTAGCCCACGGGACAGATTAATTTCACCCCTCCACTTT,CASSPRDRLISPLHF
.,TRBJ2-7,.,TRBV7-9,TGTGCCAGCAGCCCCCGCAGGGAGAGGGCGCGCGAGCAGTACTTC,CASSPRRERAREQYF